The 13 T cell receptor beta chains presented below share a single source sample, sequenced in a study of blood T cell repertoires in COVID-19. TCRdb's table, derived via immunoSEQ multiplex PCR, lists solely in-frame clones and lacks some. The profile shows 150,000 to 200,000 clones, approximately 81% of them singletons. Sequencing was done on a sample of peripheral blood. The source is a human donor with acute or convalescent COVID-19. The donor label of this sample is uncertain.

This chain uses TRBV19 with TRBJ2-7, with D possibly TRBD1 on 7 matching bases. V was cut by 3 bases and J by 2 bases, with 11 bases left in between. The germline V gene has CDR1 LNHDA and CDR2 SQIVND (reference sequence). The CDR3 runs 14 residues. In DNA, the CDR3 is TGTGCCAGTAGTATCGGAGGGACAGCCTACGAGCAGTACTTC. Residues: CASSIGGTAYEQYF.

The chain combines TRBV4-2 with TRBJ1-1; D might be TRBD1 (5 bases). The CDR3 length is 14 residues. The V gene's germline CDR1 is LGHNA and CDR2 YNFKEQ. V was clipped by 3 bases and J by 1 base, with 9 bases between them. The CDR3, as DNA: TGTGCCAGCAGCCAGGACATAAAGAACACTGAAGCTTTCTTT. Its protein product is CASSQDIKNTEAFF.

The rearrangement uses TRBV18 and TRBJ1-4; TRBD1 agrees at 9 bases. This CDR3 has 14 residues. Germline CDR1 reads KGHSH; CDR2 reads LQKENI. V lost 6 bases to trimming and J lost 6 bases; unmatched junction nucleotides: 5. The CDR3, as DNA: TGTGCCAGCTCGCCGGACAGGGGTCATGAAAAACTGTTTTTT. It encodes CASSPDRGHEKLFF.

The chain recombines TRBV7-2 with TRBJ2-2; 12 bases match TRBD2. The ends lost 2 bases at V and 3 bases at J; junction bases unmatched: 4. Per the germline V gene, CDR1 is SGHTA and CDR2 is FQGNSA. This CDR3 contains 17 residues. CDR3 in DNA: TGTGCCAGCAGCTTACTAGCGGGGGGGCCCTACACCGGGGAGCTGTTTTTT. Protein: CASSLLAGGPYTGELFF.

The chain is built from TRBV7-9 and TRBJ1-1; D not resolved. CDR1 and CDR2 (germline): SEHNR, FQNEAQ (reference sequence). The ends were cut back, 1 base at V and 4 bases at J, with 7 bases in the middle. CDR3 size: 13 residues. The CDR3 bases are TGTGCCAGCAGCTTAGAGGGAGTCACTGAAGCTTTCTTT. Its protein product is CASSLEGVTEAFF.

V gene TRBV28 combines with J gene TRBJ1-1; no definite D call. From germline, CDR1 is MDHEN and CDR2 SYDVKM. CDR3 size: 11 residues. V lost 6 bases and J 7 bases, leaving 9 bases between the germline ends. The CDR3 reads CASSQENEAFF. In DNA form, the CDR3 reads TGTGCCAGCAGCCAGGAAAATGAAGCTTTCTTT.

For the CDR3, the DNA is TGTGCCAGCAGCAAATCCGTAGGCGACAGGGAGTGGAAAGATACGCAGTATTTT. Translated, it gives CASSKSVGDREWKDTQYF. This chain joins TRBV21-1 and TRBJ2-3; the table's TRBD1 call for D was not verified on the DNA. TRBV21-1 is described as a pseudogene. The CDR3 runs 18 residues.

A few counts support this clone. This sequence joins TRBV10-1 and TRBJ2-3, with 7 positions matching TRBD2. The length of the CDR3 is 13 residues. Trimming removed 10 bases from V and 4 bases from J; junction bases left unmatched: 8. Germline V gene sequence: CDR1 WNHNN, CDR2 SYGVQD (reference sequence). In nucleotides, the CDR3 is TGCGCCACCCAGCGGGGTGGGGCAGATACGCAGTATTTT. This translates into CATQRGGADTQYF.

This chain connects TRBV19 to TRBJ1-5; 10 bases align to TRBD1. After removal of 10 bases from V and 10 bases from J, the junction contained 10 bases not matched to a gene. The germline V gene encodes CDR1 LNHDA and CDR2 SQIVND (reference sequence). This CDR3 has 13 residues. The CDR3 here is CATLDRGRGPQHF. The CDR3 DNA reads TGTGCCACCCTCGACAGGGGGCGCGGCCCCCAGCATTTT.

This chain joins TRBV19 and TRBJ1-4; no clear D. The germline V gene has CDR1 LNHDA and CDR2 SQIVND (reference sequence). V was pared by 1 base and J by 6 bases, with 12 bases between. The CDR3 length is 15 residues. The CDR3 coding sequence is TGTGCCAGTAGTATAGGTTCGGTTGTAGATGAAAAACTGTTTTTT. Residues: CASSIGSVVDEKLFF.

V gene TRBV11-2 combines with J gene TRBJ2-7; D may be TRBD2 (5 bases). V lost 5 bases and J 4 bases, leaving 15 bases between the germline ends. The CDR3 sequence is 14 residues long. Per germline, CDR1 SGHAT and CDR2 FQNNGV. CDR3 in amino acids: CASSEGRSGYEQYF. The CDR3 coding sequence is TGTGCCAGCAGCGAGGGTCGTTCGGGATACGAGCAGTACTTC.

The genes are TRBV15 and TRBJ1-4; D is possibly TRBD1 (5 bases). Germline V CDR1 and CDR2: LNHNV, YYDKDF (reference sequence). This CDR3 is 14 amino acids long. V lost 5 bases, J lost 6 bases, and 13 bases lay in between. CDR3 bases: TGTGCCACCAGCTTCCGGGGGGGTTATGAAAAACTGTTTTTT. This encodes CATSFRGGYEKLFF. Variable domain in full (rest from reference TRBV15 and TRBJ1-4): DAMVIQNPRYQVTQFGKPVTLSCSQTLNHNVMYWYQQKSSQAPKLLFHYYDKDFNNEADTPDNFQSRRPNTSFCFLDIRSPGLGDTAMYLCATSFRGGYEKLFFGSGTQLSVL.

The chain combines TRBV7-3 with TRBJ1-6; 7 positions agree with TRBD1. Germline V CDR1 and CDR2: SGHTA, FQGTGA. The CDR3 sequence is 16 residues long. The junction had 3 bases not matched to a gene; V was cut back by 4 bases and J by 0 bases. As DNA, the CDR3 is TGTGCCAGCAGCTCACAGGGGAGCTCCTATAATTCACCCCTCCACTTT. Protein sequence: CASSSQGSSYNSPLHF.